One and the same sample provided the 10 T cell receptor beta chains below, sequenced in a study of T cell clusters in autoimmune cytopenias. Some 38,000 genome equivalents of blood DNA were amplified for TRB. Multiplex touch-down PCR amplified TRB using TRB-A and TRB-B pools in one tube. TCRdb reanalyzed the multiplex PCR reads and collapses them to one entry per CDR3 protein, without DNA. Its listing shows around 15,000 distinct CDR3 sequences. The sequenced sample was peripheral blood. These receptors were obtained from a human donor with an autoimmune cytopenia or autoimmune hepatitis (not recorded which).

J is TRBJ2-5 and V is TRBV27; TCRdb reports TRBD2, a call that lacks DNA to check it against. Germline V gives CDR1 MNHEY, CDR2 SMNVEV (reference sequence). The CDR3 has 14 residues. The CDR3 sequence: CASSLSSPLQTQYF.

The CDR3: CASSRQGSSGANVLTF. This chain links TRBV13 with TRBJ2-6; TCRdb's assignment of TRBD1 cannot be checked, as there is no DNA. CDR1 PRHDT and CDR2 FYEKMQ come from the germline V gene (reference sequence). CDR3 length: 16 residues.

The V gene is TRBV27, the J gene TRBJ2-7; as DNA is missing, the TRBD2 call by TCRdb cannot be tested. The CDR3 is 15 residues long. The V gene's germline CDR1 is MNHEY and CDR2 SMNVEV (reference sequence). The CDR3 sequence is CASSLFRLAADEQYF.

J is TRBJ1-1 and V is TRBV30. CDR1 is GTSNPN, CDR2 SVGIG, per germline (reference sequence). The CDR3 sequence is 13 residues long. The CDR3 is CAWSVYLVTEAFF.

By frequency, this clonotype is medium-sized. The chain links TRBV18 to TRBJ2-7; TCRdb lists TRBD2, though no DNA is available to test this call. This CDR3 is 14 amino acids long. Germline CDR1 KGHSH, CDR2 LQKENI. The CDR3 here is CASSTGLVTPEQYF.

This chain connects TRBV5-4 to TRBJ2-1; with no DNA, the TCRdb D assignment of TRBD2 cannot be verified. The CDR3 extends over 15 amino acids. Germline V lookup: CDR1 SGHNT, CDR2 YYREEE (reference sequence). The CDR3 is CASSPWTSGRSEQFF.

The chain links TRBV5-4 to TRBJ1-1. The CDR3 contains 14 residues. The germline V gene encodes CDR1 SGHNT and CDR2 YYREEE (reference sequence). Here the CDR3 reads CASSLMSGNTEAFF.

The chain is built from TRBV27 and TRBJ1-1; TCRdb's D call of TRBD1 is untestable without DNA. Per the germline V gene, CDR1 is MNHEY and CDR2 is SMNVEV (reference sequence). The CDR3 has 16 amino acids. CDR3 protein: CASKPRTGEVNTEAFF.

The rearrangement joins TRBV12-3 or TRBV12-4 to TRBJ1-3; TCRdb names TRBD1, which stays unverified in the absence of DNA. The CDR3 is 13 residues long. CDR3 sequence reads: CASSTGVGNTIYF.

V and J are TRBV27 and TRBJ2-1; TCRdb proposes TRBD1, but this gene call is untestable without DNA. Germline assignment: CDR1 MNHEY and CDR2 SMNVEV (reference sequence). The CDR3 loop spans 14 amino acids. The CDR3 protein is CASSFGGSYNEQFF.